The rows below give T cell receptor beta chains drawn from one sample of a study of T cell responses to AZD1222 COVID-19 vaccine. Method: immunoSEQ multiplex PCR; TCRdb's copy keeps in-frame clones and lacks some. Among about 84,000 clones listed, 70% to 90% were seen once. The input for sequencing was peripheral blood, taken 28 days after the second AZD1222 dose. The source is an adult who received the AZD1222 COVID-19 vaccine. CDR3s include the opening cysteine and the closing phenylalanine or tryptophan. The D gene is left open where the match is weak.

j_call,d_call,v_call,cdr3_nt,cdr3_aa
TRBJ2-1,NA,TRBV6-1,TGTGCCAGCAGGGAAGGGGGGCCAGGGTACAATGAGCAGTTCTTC,CASREGGPGYNEQFF
TRBJ1-4,TRBD1,TRBV4-3,TGCGCCAGCAGCCAAGCTTCCGACAGGGGAAATGAAAAACTGTTTTTT,CASSQASDRGNEKLFF
TRBJ1-1,NA,TRBV3-1/TRBV3-2,TGTGCCAGCAGCCAAGCCAGCTCCATGAACACTGAAGCTTTCTTT,CASSQASSMNTEAFF
TRBJ1-5,NA,TRBV7-8,TGTGCCAGCACCCTAACCGGTCGAACGGCCCAGCATTTT,CASTLTGRTAQHF
TRBJ2-3,TRBD1,TRBV3-1/TRBV3-2,TGTGCCAGCAGCCAAAAGGTACAGGGGGGTCCTAGCACAGATACGCAGTATTTT,CASSQKVQGGPSTDTQYF
TRBJ1-2,NA,TRBV5-1,TGCGCCAGCAGCTTGGAATCTCGGATTAACTATGGCTACACCTTC,CASSLESRINYGYTF
TRBJ1-6,NA,TRBV27,TGTGCCAGCAGTGTCGACGGATTTTCACCCCTCCACTTT,CASSVDGFSPLHF
TRBJ1-2,TRBD1,TRBV6-5,TGTGCCAGCAGTCCTCGCAGGGGGCTTACCTATGGCTACACCTTC,CASSPRRGLTYGYTF
TRBJ1-1,NA,TRBV18,TGTGCCAGCTCACCACCAGGACGGAGCGCTGAAGCTTTCTTT,CASSPPGRSAEAFF
TRBJ2-2,TRBD1,TRBV7-2,TGTGCCAGCAGTCACCGACCGGGACAGCCGAACACCGGGGAGCTGTTTTTT,CASSHRPGQPNTGELFF
TRBJ1-2,NA,TRBV11-2,TGTGCCAGCAGCCCCCAAGGGAACTATGGCTACACCTTC,CASSPQGNYGYTF
TRBJ1-5,NA,TRBV7-2,TGTGCCAGCAGCTTTTTTGGGACAAAGAGCAATCAGCCCCAGCATTTT,CASSFFGTKSNQPQHF
TRBJ1-1,NA,TRBV3-1/TRBV3-2,TGTGCCAGCAGCCGGCCGGGACCCGGAAACACTGAAGCTTTCTTT,CASSRPGPGNTEAFF
TRBJ2-5,NA,TRBV28,TGTGCCAGCAGAGAGAGAGAGACCCAGTACTTC,CASRERETQYF
TRBJ1-1,NA,TRBV12-3/TRBV12-4,TGTGCCAGCAGTACCCCAGGGAACACTGAAGCTTTCTTT,CASSTPGNTEAFF
TRBJ2-1,NA,TRBV18,TGTGCCAGCTCACCACGATCCGGGTGGGCCTCCGAGCAGTTCTTC,CASSPRSGWASEQFF